Shown below are 19 T cell receptor beta chains from a single sample sequenced in a study of T cell repertoires in aging, cancer and after chemotherapy. TCR beta rearrangements were amplified from peripheral blood genomic DNA. TRB rearrangements spanning V, D and J were amplified using mixed TRB-A/B primers. One entry per CDR3 protein, called by TCRdb with MiXCR from the multiplex PCR reads. The table has around 4,000 distinct CDR3 sequences, 28% seen once. Sequencing used blood. The receptor source for this set is a human donor in good health.

This chain uses TRBV15 with TRBJ2-7; TRBD1 matches 8 bases. V shed 3 bases, J shed 2 bases, and the junction held 9 bases outside the gene matches. Germline V gives CDR1 LNHNV, CDR2 YYDKDF (reference sequence). This CDR3 is built from 16 residues. Written as DNA, the CDR3 is TGTGCCACCAGCAGGAGTTTTGGACAGGGAACCTACGAGCAGTACTTC. It translates to CATSRSFGQGTYEQYF.

The rearrangement joins TRBV5-1 to TRBJ1-5; D unresolved. Trimming pared 4 bases from V and 4 bases from J, leaving 15 bases between. The CDR3 extends over 15 amino acids. In germline, CDR1 is SGHRS, CDR2 YFSETQ. The CDR3, as DNA: TGCGCCAGCAGCAAGGACGGATCCCTTAATCAGCCCCAGCATTTT. Its protein product is CASSKDGSLNQPQHF.

Only a few counts were recorded for this clonotype. The CDR3 sequence is CATSRELMGNTGELFF. The CDR3, as DNA: TGTGCCACCAGCAGAGAACTCATGGGGAACACCGGGGAGCTGTTTTTT. The V gene is TRBV15, the J gene TRBJ2-2; D gene ambiguous. Per the germline V gene, CDR1 is LNHNV and CDR2 is YYDKDF (reference sequence). The CDR3 totals 16 residues. Trimming removed 0 bases at V and 1 base at J, with 9 bases between.

Within the sample, this clonotype is medium-sized. The chain carries TRBV6-5 and TRBJ2-1; D remains ambiguous. Germline V gives CDR1 MNHEY, CDR2 SVGAGI. The CDR3 extends over 13 amino acids. Trimming removed 1 base from V and 5 bases from J, with 6 bases in between. The CDR3 protein is CASSYFRNNEQFF. The CDR3 nucleotides read TGTGCCAGCAGTTACTTCCGGAACAATGAGCAGTTCTTC.

CDR3 in amino acids: CASTGYGAPNYGYTF. The CDR3 nucleotides read TGTGCCAGCACCGGGTACGGGGCCCCTAACTATGGCTACACCTTC. This chain links TRBV4-2 with TRBJ1-2, with a tentative D call TRBD1 (5 bases). CDR3 size: 15 residues. V lost 7 bases to trimming and J lost 0 bases, with 15 bases between them. Germline CDR1 reads LGHNA; CDR2 reads YNFKEQ.

This clonotype is categorized as medium-sized. The chain combines TRBV27 with TRBJ2-1, with 8 bases matching TRBD2. V shed 6 bases and J 2 bases; nucleotides not matched to a gene: 9. The CDR3 is 16 amino acids. CDR1 is MNHEY, CDR2 SMNVEV, per germline (reference sequence). In nucleotides, the CDR3 is TGTGCCAGCAGGCGCGGGGGGACTATAGCCTACAATGAGCAGTTCTTC. Its protein is CASRRGGTIAYNEQFF.

In its sample, this clonotype ranks as medium-sized. The chain employs TRBV6-1 and TRBJ2-2; 13 bases align to TRBD2. The CDR3 runs to 16 residues. J was trimmed by 4 bases and V by 4 bases; bases with no gene match: 3. Germline V lookup: CDR1 MNHNS, CDR2 SASEGT. The CDR3 nucleotides read TGTGCCAGCAGTGTGGGACTAGCGGGGCGCACCGGGGAGCTGTTTTTT. It specifies CASSVGLAGRTGELFF.

In its sample, this clonotype ranks as medium-sized. The chain joins TRBV6-5 to TRBJ2-7, with 9 bases matching TRBD2. Germline lookup yields CDR1 MNHEY and CDR2 SVGAGI. The CDR3 is 15 amino acids. Trimming removed 2 bases from V and 3 bases from J; junction bases left unmatched: 5. The CDR3 reads CASSYAPTSGYEQYF. The CDR3 DNA follows: TGTGCCAGCAGTTACGCCCCGACTAGCGGCTACGAGCAGTACTTC.

The sample holds a few counts of this clonotype. V is TRBV6-5 and J is TRBJ1-1, with TRBD1 as a possible D gene (5 bases). Germline CDR1 is MNHEY and CDR2 is SVGAGI. The CDR3 has 13 residues. The V end was cut by 6 bases, the J end by 2 bases, with 10 bases between. The CDR3 protein is CASRKQVNTEAFF. The DNA for the CDR3 is TGTGCCAGCAGGAAACAGGTTAACACTGAAGCTTTCTTT.

The chain uses TRBV19 and TRBJ1-1; D not resolved. The CDR3 runs 14 residues. The germline V gene encodes CDR1 LNHDA and CDR2 SQIVND (reference sequence). V lost 1 base and J lost 4, with 10 bases in between. Here the CDR3 reads CASSIVLVSTEAFF. Here the CDR3 DNA reads TGTGCCAGTAGTATAGTTTTGGTGAGCACTGAAGCTTTCTTT.

This clonotype was detected a few times. The chain employs TRBV30 and TRBJ1-6; a possible D gene is TRBD1 (5 bases). The CDR3 spans 14 residues. Trimming shortened V by 3 bases and J by 9 bases, and 15 bases separated the two germline ends. Germline CDR1 is GTSNPN and CDR2 is SVGIG (reference sequence). CDR3 coding DNA: TGTGCCTGGAGGCCGCCAGGGTCGAGTTCACCCCTCCACTTT. Residues: CAWRPPGSSSPLHF.

This clonotype was detected once. A much larger clone differs by one base, so this may be a read error. The gene calls are TRBV6-5 and TRBJ1-1; D is uncertain. V gave up 5 bases and J gave up 8 bases, with 9 bases separating them. CDR1 and CDR2 from the germline V gene are MNHEY and SVGAGI. The CDR3 runs 11 residues. The CDR3 reads CASSDQAEAFF. CDR3 in DNA: TGTGCCAGCAGTGATCAGGCCGAAGCTTTCTTT.

By share of the sample, this clonotype is medium-sized. The chain employs TRBV15 and TRBJ1-5; 9 bases match TRBD1. Germline loops: CDR1 LNHNV, CDR2 YYDKDF (reference sequence). The CDR3 is made up of 13 amino acids. With 6 bases clipped from V and 4 bases from J, the junction kept 1 base outside the gene matches. CDR3 sequence (DNA): TGTGCCACCAGGGGGACAGGGAATCAGCCCCAGCATTTT. It codes for CATRGTGNQPQHF.

This clonotype was observed a handful of times. The V gene is TRBV5-6, the J gene TRBJ1-2, with D hard to call. Germline CDR1 SGHDT, CDR2 YYEEEE. This CDR3 is 14 amino acids long. With 0 bases removed from V and 8 bases from J, the gap between germline ends came to 14 bases. CDR3 bases: TGTGCCAGCAGCTTGGCCCAAGCTTCGTGGGGCTACACCTTC. Translated, it gives CASSLAQASWGYTF.

Turning to this clonotype: Since a much larger clone is just one base distant, this may be a read error. The genes are TRBV18 and TRBJ2-7; no definite D call. There are 12 residues in the CDR3. Germline assignment: CDR1 KGHSH and CDR2 LQKENI. CDR3 region: CVSSPIGYEQYF. The CDR3 coding sequence is TGTGTCAGCTCACCAATTGGCTACGAGCAGTACTTC.

In this sample, this clonotype turned up a few times. This sequence joins TRBV5-4 and TRBJ2-5, with 11 bases lining up with TRBD2. The ends lost 2 bases at V and 3 bases at J; junction bases unmatched: 3. CDR3 length: 15 amino acids. From germline, CDR1 is SGHNT and CDR2 YYREEE (reference sequence). CDR3 bases: TGTGCCAGCAGCTTCAAACTAGCGGGGGAAGAGACCCAGTACTTC. Translation gives CASSFKLAGEETQYF.

The chain couples TRBV6-6 to TRBJ2-2; D is unclear. The V end lost 5 bases, the J end lost 5 bases, and 9 bases lay between the germline ends. Germline V gene data show CDR1 as MNHNY and CDR2 as SVGAGI (reference sequence). The CDR3 covers 13 residues. CDR3 loop: CASSERETGELFF. The CDR3 DNA reads TGTGCCAGCAGTGAAAGGGAAACCGGGGAGCTGTTTTTT.

The CDR3 bases are TGTGCCAGCTTCCGAGAGCCGAACACTGAAGCTTTCTTT. Its translation: CASFREPNTEAFF. V and J are TRBV18 and TRBJ1-1; D gene ambiguous. V lost 7 bases and J 1 base, leaving 10 bases between the germline ends. This CDR3 is 13 amino acids long. From germline, CDR1 is KGHSH and CDR2 LQKENI.

CDR3 sequence (DNA): TGTGCCAGCAGGGGGGTTAGCACAGATACGCAGTATTTT. This codes for CASRGVSTDTQYF. This chain uses TRBV27 with TRBJ2-3, with D possibly being TRBD1 or TRBD2 (5 bases each). CDR3 length: 13 residues. The V gene lost 6 bases and the J gene lost 0 bases, with 7 bases spanning the gap. The germline CDR1 and CDR2 sequences are MNHEY and SMNVEV (reference sequence).